The 27 T cell receptor beta chains reported below all come from one sample, sequenced in a study of blood T cells in healthy people across ages. Then a second PCR, running roughly 6 to 12 cycles, was carried out with a sample-barcoded 5' primer and a J-beta primer mix. TCRdb analysed the 5' RACE reads with MiXCR anew, one entry per CDR3 protein. The data show roughly 1,300,000 distinct CDR3 sequences, 59% seen once. The sequenced material came from blood. These TCRs come from a man between 18 and 35 years old in good health.

The chain joins TRBV20-1 to TRBJ1-2; 11 bases align to TRBD1. The CDR3 runs 16 residues. V shed 2 bases, J shed 2 bases, and the junction held 7 bases outside the gene matches. Germline V gene sequence: CDR1 DFQATT, CDR2 SNEGSKA (reference sequence). CDR3 sequence reads: CSARRDRGGTNYGYTF. The CDR3, as DNA: TGCAGTGCTAGAAGGGACAGGGGGGGAACAAACTATGGCTACACCTTC.

The J gene is TRBJ2-6, the V gene TRBV20-1, with 10 bases aligning to TRBD1. After removal of 4 bases from V and 3 bases from J, the junction contained 9 bases not matched to a gene. The CDR3 covers 17 residues. From germline, CDR1 is DFQATT and CDR2 SNEGSKA (reference sequence). CDR3 DNA sequence: TGCAGTGCTAACCCCGGGACAGGGGCTGGTGGGGCCAACGTCCTGACTTTC. It is translated as CSANPGTGAGGANVLTF.

The sample holds a few counts of this clonotype. The V gene is TRBV20-1, the J gene TRBJ2-7; the D gene is possibly TRBD2 (6 bases). This CDR3 is 13 amino acids long. Trimming pared 3 bases from V and 3 bases from J, leaving 12 bases between. From germline, CDR1 is DFQATT and CDR2 SNEGSKA (reference sequence). The CDR3 sequence: CSASRRGFYEQYF. Written as DNA, the CDR3 is TGCAGTGCTAGTCGGCGGGGATTCTACGAGCAGTACTTC.

This clonotype came up a few times. The chain is built from TRBV3-1 and TRBJ2-3; D ambiguous. V was trimmed by 4 bases and J by 4 bases, leaving 6 bases between them. This CDR3 region has 12 residues. CDR1 and CDR2 (germline): LGHDT, YNNKEL (reference sequence). The DNA for the CDR3 is TGTGCCAGCAGCCCCCAACCAGATACGCAGTATTTT. Translating gives CASSPQPDTQYF.

J is TRBJ2-3 and V is TRBV7-2; the match to TRBD2 covers 9 bases. V shed 4 bases and J 11 bases; nucleotides not matched to a gene: 16. The germline gives CDR1 SGHTA, CDR2 FQGNSA. The CDR3 spans 16 residues. The DNA of the CDR3 is TGTGCCAGCAGCTATCTACCGGGACTAGCCGATACTAAGCAGTATTTT. Translation gives CASSYLPGLADTKQYF.

This clonotype was picked up a small number of times. The rearrangement joins TRBV6-5 to TRBJ2-7, with D maybe TRBD1 (6 bases). The V gene lost 8 bases and the J gene lost 3 bases, with 11 bases spanning the gap. Germline V CDR1 and CDR2: MNHEY, SVGAGI. The CDR3 has 12 residues. The CDR3 loop reads CASGDISYEQYF. In nucleotides, the CDR3 is TGTGCCAGCGGGGACATCAGCTACGAGCAGTACTTC.

This clonotype was seen a handful of times. The gene calls are TRBV29-1 and TRBJ1-1; D not resolved. The germline gives CDR1 SQVTM, CDR2 ANQGSEA. V was trimmed by 2 bases and J by 0 bases, leaving 7 bases between them. The CDR3 has 13 amino acids. The CDR3: CSVEPAVNTEAFF. The CDR3 coding sequence is TGCAGCGTTGAACCGGCCGTGAACACTGAAGCTTTCTTT.

This clonotype showed up just once. The chain employs TRBV25-1 and TRBJ1-2, with D tentatively TRBD1 (6 bases). The germline V and J ends were trimmed by 5 bases and 0 bases, with 13 bases remaining between them. Per the germline V gene, CDR1 is MGHDK and CDR2 is SYGVNS. This CDR3 region has 15 residues. The CDR3 region is CASSPRTDPNYGYTF. The DNA for the CDR3 is TGTGCCAGCAGTCCCCGGACAGATCCTAACTATGGCTACACCTTC.

This clonotype was seen a few times. This rearrangement joins TRBV25-1 to TRBJ2-7; D is undetermined. The CDR3 covers 13 residues. V was cut by 8 bases and J by 5 bases, with 16 bases left in between. Germline CDR1 MGHDK, CDR2 SYGVNS. The chain's CDR3 is CASWGLGWDEQYF. CDR3 in DNA: TGTGCCAGCTGGGGATTAGGCTGGGACGAGCAGTACTTC.

The chain joins TRBV5-1 to TRBJ1-1, with D unclear. CDR3 size: 11 residues. Trimming removed 0 bases from V and 7 bases from J, with 4 bases in between. CDR1 SGHRS and CDR2 YFSETQ come from the germline V gene. CDR3 bases: TGCGCCAGCAGCTTGGCGAATGAAGCTTTCTTT. Translation gives CASSLANEAFF.

V and J are TRBV20-1 and TRBJ2-7; 10 nucleotides agree with TRBD2. Germline V lookup: CDR1 DFQATT, CDR2 SNEGSKA (reference sequence). The CDR3 runs 13 residues. The V segment lost 6 bases and the J segment 2 bases; nucleotides outside the gene matches: 4. CDR3 region: CSASGGAPYEQYF. The CDR3 DNA is TGCAGTGCGAGCGGGGGGGCCCCCTACGAGCAGTACTTC.

The gene calls are TRBV6-5 and TRBJ2-1, with D unclear. CDR3 length: 13 amino acids. V was trimmed by 6 bases and J by 1 base, leaving 7 bases between them. Germline V gene data show CDR1 as MNHEY and CDR2 as SVGAGI. CDR3 sequence: CASSPVSYNEQFF. The CDR3 DNA follows: TGTGCCAGCAGCCCCGTTTCCTACAATGAGCAGTTCTTC.

This chain connects TRBV20-1 to TRBJ1-1; TRBD1 agrees at 7 bases. Germline lookup yields CDR1 DFQATT and CDR2 SNEGSKA (reference sequence). The V gene end was trimmed by 6 bases and the J gene end by 5 bases; junction bases not matched to a gene: 12. The CDR3 extends over 14 amino acids. CDR3 nucleotides: TGCAGTGCCAGGGGGGGGAGAGTATGGACTGAAGCTTTCTTT. Amino acids: CSARGGRVWTEAFF.

V gene TRBV20-1 combines with J gene TRBJ2-7; perhaps TRBD2 as D (7 bases). Germline V lookup: CDR1 DFQATT, CDR2 SNEGSKA (reference sequence). This CDR3 spans 15 amino acids. The V gene lost 3 bases and the J gene lost 2 bases, with 17 bases spanning the gap. CDR3 loop: CSASGGGTLTYEQYF. DNA for the CDR3: TGCAGTGCTAGCGGGGGAGGGACACTCACCTACGAGCAGTACTTC.

The V gene is TRBV18, the J gene TRBJ1-6, with TRBD1 as a possible D gene (5 bases). Germline V CDR1 and CDR2: KGHSH, LQKENI. V was clipped by 5 bases and J by 0 bases, with 11 bases between them. This CDR3 contains 16 residues. The CDR3 nucleotides are TGTGCCAGCTCAATGGCAGGGAGCTCCTATAATTCACCCCTCCACTTT. Its translation is CASSMAGSSYNSPLHF.

The chain couples TRBV19 to TRBJ2-3, with TRBD1 matching 8 bases. V shed 4 bases, J shed 7 bases, and the junction held 16 bases outside the gene matches. The germline gives CDR1 LNHDA, CDR2 SQIVND (reference sequence). CDR3 length equals 17 residues. The CDR3 DNA is TGTGCCAGTAGTACCGACCGGGACAGGCTGAAGGAGTATACGCAGTATTTT. Protein sequence: CASSTDRDRLKEYTQYF.

The V gene is TRBV12-3 or TRBV12-4, the J gene TRBJ2-7, with D perhaps assigned TRBD1 or TRBD2 (5 bases each). Trimming took off 4 bases at V and 3 bases at J, with 16 bases between the two ends. The CDR3 extends over 15 amino acids. CDR3 protein: CASSSGTESYYEQYF. For the CDR3, the DNA is TGTGCCAGCAGTTCCGGGACGGAAAGTTACTACGAGCAGTACTTC.

This clonotype appeared once. This chain joins TRBV2 and TRBJ2-5, with 7 bases matching TRBD2. The CDR3 runs 14 residues. The V gene end was trimmed by 6 bases and the J gene end by 5 bases; junction bases not matched to a gene: 9. Germline V CDR1 and CDR2: SNHLY, FYNNEI. The CDR3 is CASRVTSLRETQYF. The CDR3 coding sequence is TGTGCCAGCAGAGTGACTAGCCTGCGGGAGACCCAGTACTTC.

CDR3 coding DNA: TGTGCCACCAGCAGAGATGGAGGGCCTAGGGATGAGCAGTTCTTC. Protein sequence: CATSRDGGPRDEQFF. V is TRBV15 and J is TRBJ2-1; D is perhaps TRBD2 (6 bases). This CDR3 is 15 amino acids long. Between the trimmed V and J ends, which lost 0 bases and 8 bases, there was a span of 14 bases. Germline V gives CDR1 LNHNV, CDR2 YYDKDF (reference sequence).

This clonotype appeared a single time. V is TRBV27 and J is TRBJ2-7; D is ambiguous. CDR1 is MNHEY, CDR2 SMNVEV, per germline (reference sequence). V gave up 5 bases and J gave up 1 base, with 9 bases separating them. CDR3 length: 13 residues. In DNA, the CDR3 is TGTGCCAGCAGTATCAAAGTATCCTACGAGCAGTACTTC. Its translation: CASSIKVSYEQYF.

J is TRBJ2-7 and V is TRBV6-5; TRBD1 agrees at 7 bases. Germline CDR1 reads MNHEY; CDR2 reads SVGAGI. The trim removed 5 bases at V and 1 base at J, leaving 8 bases unmatched. CDR3 length equals 15 residues. The CDR3: CASSPSGTESYEQYF. DNA of the CDR3: TGTGCCAGCAGTCCTTCCGGGACAGAGTCCTACGAGCAGTACTTC.

The chain links TRBV28 to TRBJ2-7, with 7 nucleotides matching TRBD1. The CDR3 spans 14 residues. Looked up from germline, CDR1 is MDHEN and CDR2 is SYDVKM. With 4 bases clipped from V and 3 bases from J, the junction kept 6 bases outside the gene matches. The CDR3 sequence is CASSSDRYLYEQYF. DNA of the CDR3: TGTGCCAGCAGTTCGGACAGGTACCTCTACGAGCAGTACTTC.

The V call is TRBV6-5, the J call TRBJ1-1; D gene ambiguous. The CDR3 contains 13 residues. The V gene lost 6 bases and the J gene lost 2 bases, with 10 bases spanning the gap. The germline CDR1 and CDR2 sequences are MNHEY and SVGAGI. The CDR3 sequence is CASRRALNTEAFF. In nucleotides, the CDR3 is TGTGCCAGCAGGCGGGCGCTAAACACTGAAGCTTTCTTT.

The chain combines TRBV11-2 with TRBJ2-2; the D is unclear. Germline lookup yields CDR1 SGHAT and CDR2 FQNNGV. The CDR3 sequence is 16 residues long. V gave up 0 bases and J gave up 2 bases, with 10 bases separating them. CDR3 in amino acids: CASSLDSQDNTGELFF. CDR3 sequence (DNA): TGTGCCAGCAGCTTAGATTCCCAGGACAACACCGGGGAGCTGTTTTTT.

This clonotype has a count of ten or more. This chain joins TRBV7-9 and TRBJ2-7, with TRBD1 matching over 8 bases. CDR1 SEHNR and CDR2 FQNEAQ come from the germline V gene (reference sequence). CDR3 length: 14 residues. Losses at the gene ends were 2 bases for V and 2 bases for J; bases not matched to a gene: 2. In nucleotides, the CDR3 is TGTGCCAGCAGCTTACAGGACAGGGCCTACGAGCAGTACTTC. Its translation is CASSLQDRAYEQYF.

The V call is TRBV5-1, the J call TRBJ1-2; D might be TRBD1 (6 bases). CDR3 length: 14 amino acids. The V gene lost 4 bases and the J gene lost 4 bases, with 14 bases spanning the gap. Per the germline V gene, CDR1 is SGHRS and CDR2 is YFSETQ. The CDR3, as DNA: TGCGCCAGCAGCCCCGGACAGAACTTCTATGGCTACACCTTC. This codes for CASSPGQNFYGYTF.

The V call is TRBV21-1, the J call TRBJ2-1; TRBD1 is the table's D call, not checked against the DNA. TRBV21-1 is shown as a pseudogene. CDR3 size: 16 residues. The CDR3 sequence is CASSNGTRGVDSEQFF. The CDR3 bases are TGTGCCAGCAGCAATGGGACCCGGGGGGTCGACAGTGAGCAGTTCTTC.